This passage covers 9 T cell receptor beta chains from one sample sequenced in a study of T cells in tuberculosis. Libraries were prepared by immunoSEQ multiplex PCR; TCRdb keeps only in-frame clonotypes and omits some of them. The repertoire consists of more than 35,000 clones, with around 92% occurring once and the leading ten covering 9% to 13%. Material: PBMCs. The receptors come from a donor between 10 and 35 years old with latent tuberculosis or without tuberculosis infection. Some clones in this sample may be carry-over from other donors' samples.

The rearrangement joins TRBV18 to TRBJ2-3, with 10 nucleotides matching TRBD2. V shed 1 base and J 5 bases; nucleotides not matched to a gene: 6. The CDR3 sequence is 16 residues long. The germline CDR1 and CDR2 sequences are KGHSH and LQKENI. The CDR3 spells CASSPRKAGGQDTQYF. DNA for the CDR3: TGTGCCAGCTCACCACGAAAAGCGGGGGGGCAAGATACGCAGTATTTT.

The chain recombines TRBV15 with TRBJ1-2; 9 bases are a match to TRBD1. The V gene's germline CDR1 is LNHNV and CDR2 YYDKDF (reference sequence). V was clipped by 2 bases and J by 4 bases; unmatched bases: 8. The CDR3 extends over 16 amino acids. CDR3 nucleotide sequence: TGTGCCACCAGCAGAAGTTGGACAGGGGCCTTCTATGGCTACACCTTC. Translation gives CATSRSWTGAFYGYTF.

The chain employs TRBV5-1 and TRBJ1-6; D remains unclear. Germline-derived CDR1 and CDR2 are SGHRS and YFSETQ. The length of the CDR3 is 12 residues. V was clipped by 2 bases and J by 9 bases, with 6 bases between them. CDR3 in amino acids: CASSFEASPLHF. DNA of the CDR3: TGCGCCAGCAGCTTTGAGGCTTCACCCCTCCACTTT.

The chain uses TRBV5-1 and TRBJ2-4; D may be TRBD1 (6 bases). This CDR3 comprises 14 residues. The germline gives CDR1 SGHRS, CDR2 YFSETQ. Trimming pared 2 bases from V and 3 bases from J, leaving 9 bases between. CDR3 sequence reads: CASSFGQHKNIQYF. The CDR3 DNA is TGCGCCAGCAGCTTTGGACAGCACAAAAACATTCAGTACTTC.

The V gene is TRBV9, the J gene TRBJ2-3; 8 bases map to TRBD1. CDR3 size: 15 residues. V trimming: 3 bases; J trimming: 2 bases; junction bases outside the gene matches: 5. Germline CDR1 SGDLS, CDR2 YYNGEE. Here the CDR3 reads CASSAWTGPTDTQYF. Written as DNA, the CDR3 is TGTGCCAGCAGCGCATGGACAGGGCCCACAGATACGCAGTATTTT.

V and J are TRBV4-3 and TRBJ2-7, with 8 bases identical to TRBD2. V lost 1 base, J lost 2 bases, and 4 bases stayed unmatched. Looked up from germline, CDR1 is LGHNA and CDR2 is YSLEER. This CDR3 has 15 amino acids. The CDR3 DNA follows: TGCGCCAGCAGCCAAGGGATAGCGGGGACCTACGAGCAGTACTTC. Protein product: CASSQGIAGTYEQYF.

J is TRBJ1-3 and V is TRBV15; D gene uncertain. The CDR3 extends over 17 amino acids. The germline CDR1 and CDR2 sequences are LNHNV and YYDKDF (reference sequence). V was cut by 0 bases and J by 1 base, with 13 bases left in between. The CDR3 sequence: CATSRDILSLSGNTIYF. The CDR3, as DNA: TGTGCCACCAGCAGAGATATTCTTTCTCTTTCTGGAAACACCATATATTTT.

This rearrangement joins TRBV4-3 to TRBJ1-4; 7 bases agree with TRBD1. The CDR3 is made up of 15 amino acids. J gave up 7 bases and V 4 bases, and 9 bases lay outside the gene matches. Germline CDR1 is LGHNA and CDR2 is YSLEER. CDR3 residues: CASSPGDRVVEKLFF. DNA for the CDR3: TGCGCCAGCAGCCCAGGAGACAGGGTAGTTGAAAAACTGTTTTTT.

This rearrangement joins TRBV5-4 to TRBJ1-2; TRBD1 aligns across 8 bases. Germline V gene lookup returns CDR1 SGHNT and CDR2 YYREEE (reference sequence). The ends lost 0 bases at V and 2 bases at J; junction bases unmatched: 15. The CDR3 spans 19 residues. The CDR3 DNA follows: TGTGCCAGCAGCTTGGTCCATTTGCTGGGGGACAGGCAGAACTATGGCTACACCTTC. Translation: CASSLVHLLGDRQNYGYTF.